This entry lists 15 T cell receptor beta chains sequenced from one sample in a study of cytomegalovirus exposure and HLA in healthy donors. PCR was performed using 60 Vbeta and 13 Jbeta primers. Sequencing was performed with immunoSEQ multiplex PCR; in TCRdb, only in-frame clones are kept and a portion is missing. The sample lists around 210,000 clones, 78% seen once, with approximately 0.47% in the top ten. The sample was PBMCs. These receptors were obtained from a boy younger than 18 in good health and CMV-seronegative.

This clone was seen more than once but under ten times. The chain couples TRBV19 to TRBJ1-1; TRBD1 aligns across 7 bases. After removal of 7 bases from V and 2 bases from J, the junction contained 10 bases not matched to a gene. Germline CDR1 is LNHDA and CDR2 is SQIVND (reference sequence). The CDR3 is 15 amino acids. The chain's CDR3 is CASTQGDASNTEAFF. CDR3 in DNA: TGTGCCAGTACCCAGGGGGATGCGAGCAACACTGAAGCTTTCTTT.

The V and J genes are TRBV19 and TRBJ2-1; possible D gene TRBD2, 5 bases. Germline lookup yields CDR1 LNHDA and CDR2 SQIVND (reference sequence). Between the trimmed V and J ends, which lost 1 base and 10 bases, there was a span of 14 bases. The length of the CDR3 is 14 residues. In nucleotides, the CDR3 is TGTGCCAGTAGTATAGCCCTGACACCGGGAGAGCAGTTCTTC. Translation: CASSIALTPGEQFF.

The chain links TRBV10-3 to TRBJ1-4, with TRBD1 as a possible D gene (5 bases). CDR3 length: 14 residues. Trimming took 4 bases from V and 0 from J, leaving 6 bases between them. Germline CDR1 and CDR2: ENHRY and SYGVKD. The CDR3: CAISAGTTNEKLFF. The DNA of the CDR3 is TGTGCCATCAGTGCAGGGACAACTAATGAAAAACTGTTTTTT.

This clone has just one count. The chain links TRBV27 to TRBJ1-1; D unresolved. V dropped 4 bases and J dropped 12 bases, with 21 bases sitting between them. The CDR3 totals 14 residues. Germline CDR1 MNHEY, CDR2 SMNVEV (reference sequence). DNA of the CDR3: TGTGCCAGCAGTTCACGAACAAGTCTTTTCATTCCTTTCTTT. Translation: CASSSRTSLFIPFF.

The chain is built from TRBV28 and TRBJ1-2, with 9 bases matching TRBD1. This CDR3 is built from 15 residues. Germline V CDR1 and CDR2: MDHEN, SYDVKM. V lost 7 bases, J lost 7 bases, and 13 bases stayed unmatched. The CDR3 spells CASNPTGGVYGGYTF. CDR3 bases: TGTGCCAGCAATCCGACAGGGGGGGTTTATGGTGGCTACACCTTC.

The gene calls are TRBV19 and TRBJ2-5; the match to TRBD2 covers 9 bases. The CDR3 contains 15 residues. The germline V gene has CDR1 LNHDA and CDR2 SQIVND (reference sequence). The V gene end was trimmed by 3 bases and the J gene end by 5 bases; junction bases not matched to a gene: 7. CDR3 nucleotides: TGTGCCAGTAGTATTGCGGGAGGGCCCGTGGAGACCCAGTACTTC. This codes for CASSIAGGPVETQYF.

This clone came up a few times. The chain uses TRBV29-1 and TRBJ1-3; unclear D gene. Trimming left V 5 bases short and J 1 base short, with 18 bases between. Germline CDR1 is SQVTM and CDR2 is ANQGSEA. The CDR3 runs to 16 residues. The CDR3 spells CSVQDWTRTSGNTIYF. DNA for the CDR3: TGCAGCGTTCAGGACTGGACGCGGACTTCTGGAAACACCATATATTTT.

V is TRBV5-1 and J is TRBJ2-1; 13 bases agree with TRBD2. The CDR3 runs 16 residues. V lost 4 bases to trimming and J lost 6 bases; unmatched junction nucleotides: 7. Per the germline V gene, CDR1 is SGHRS and CDR2 is YFSETQ. CDR3 protein: CASSTGTSGARNEQFF. The CDR3 bases are TGCGCCAGCAGCACCGGGACTAGCGGGGCCCGCAATGAGCAGTTCTTC.

The chain's CDR3 is CASNMTSGATDTQYF. CDR3 DNA sequence: TGTGCCAGCAATATGACTAGCGGGGCCACAGATACGCAGTATTTT. The V gene is TRBV6-4, the J gene TRBJ2-3, with 11 bases lining up with TRBD2. V trimming: 7 bases; J trimming: 2 bases; junction bases outside the gene matches: 5. Germline CDR1 and CDR2: MRHNA and SNTAGT. CDR3 length equals 15 residues.

This clone was observed a few times. The chain employs TRBV29-1 and TRBJ1-2; weak D call: TRBD1 (5 bases). The length of the CDR3 is 13 residues. The V end was cut by 1 base, the J end by 5 bases, with 11 bases between. Per the germline V gene, CDR1 is SQVTM and CDR2 is ANQGSEA. The CDR3 DNA is TGCAGCGTTGAAGGGGGCGCAGAGTATGGCTACACCTTC. This codes for CSVEGGAEYGYTF.

The chain recombines TRBV30 with TRBJ2-7; 9 bases align to TRBD1. CDR3 length: 13 amino acids. Looked up from germline, CDR1 is GTSNPN and CDR2 is SVGIG (reference sequence). V lost 2 bases and J lost 4; bases outside the gene matches: 3. Here the CDR3 DNA reads TGTGCCTGGAGTCGGACAGGGGTGTACGAGCAGTACTTC. Residues: CAWSRTGVYEQYF.

CDR3 nucleotides: TGCGCCAGCAGCCAGCTACTAGCGAGCTCCTACAATGAGCAGTTCTTC. Protein product: CASSQLLASSYNEQFF. The chain has TRBV4-1 and TRBJ2-1, with 7 positions matching TRBD2. The CDR3 is 16 residues long. Per germline, CDR1 MGHRA and CDR2 YSYEKL. With V trimmed by 3 bases and J by 0 bases, 5 bases remained unmatched.

This chain joins TRBV6-6 and TRBJ2-7, with D unclear. Germline V gene lookup returns CDR1 MNHNY and CDR2 SVGAGI (reference sequence). The CDR3 covers 11 residues. The V end lost 0 bases, the J end lost 7 bases, and 4 bases lay between the germline ends. The CDR3 loop reads CASSYSGEQYF. CDR3 coding DNA: TGTGCCAGCAGTTACTCCGGGGAGCAGTACTTC.

The chain couples TRBV6-6 to TRBJ1-5; D might be TRBD1 (6 bases). There are 16 residues in the CDR3. Germline CDR1 and CDR2: MNHNY and SVGAGI (reference sequence). V shed 0 bases and J shed 3 bases, with 12 bases lying between them. The CDR3 DNA reads TGTGCCAGCAGTTACTCCGGGACACCCATCAATCAGCCCCAGCATTTT. Its protein is CASSYSGTPINQPQHF.

This clone was seen a handful of times. The genes are TRBV5-5 and TRBJ2-5, with unresolved D. V lost 0 bases to trimming and J lost 1 base, with 4 bases between them. Germline V CDR1 and CDR2: SGHKS, YYEKEE (reference sequence). The CDR3 consists of 13 residues. The CDR3 sequence: CASSLGLQETQYF. The CDR3 bases are TGTGCCAGCAGCTTGGGACTCCAAGAGACCCAGTACTTC.